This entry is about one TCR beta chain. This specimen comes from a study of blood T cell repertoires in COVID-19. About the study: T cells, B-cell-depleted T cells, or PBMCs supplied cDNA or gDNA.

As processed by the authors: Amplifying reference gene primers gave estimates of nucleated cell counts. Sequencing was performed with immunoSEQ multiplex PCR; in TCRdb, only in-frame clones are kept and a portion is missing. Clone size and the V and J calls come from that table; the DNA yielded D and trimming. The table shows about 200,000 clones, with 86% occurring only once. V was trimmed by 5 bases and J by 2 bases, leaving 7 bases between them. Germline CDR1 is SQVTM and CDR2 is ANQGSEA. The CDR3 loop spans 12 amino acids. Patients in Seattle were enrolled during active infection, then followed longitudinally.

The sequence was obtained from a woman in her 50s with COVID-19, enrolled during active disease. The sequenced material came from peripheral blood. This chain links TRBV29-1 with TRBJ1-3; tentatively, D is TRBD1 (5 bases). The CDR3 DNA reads TGCAGCGTTAGGGGTGCTGGAAACACCATATATTTT. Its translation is CSVRGAGNTIYF.